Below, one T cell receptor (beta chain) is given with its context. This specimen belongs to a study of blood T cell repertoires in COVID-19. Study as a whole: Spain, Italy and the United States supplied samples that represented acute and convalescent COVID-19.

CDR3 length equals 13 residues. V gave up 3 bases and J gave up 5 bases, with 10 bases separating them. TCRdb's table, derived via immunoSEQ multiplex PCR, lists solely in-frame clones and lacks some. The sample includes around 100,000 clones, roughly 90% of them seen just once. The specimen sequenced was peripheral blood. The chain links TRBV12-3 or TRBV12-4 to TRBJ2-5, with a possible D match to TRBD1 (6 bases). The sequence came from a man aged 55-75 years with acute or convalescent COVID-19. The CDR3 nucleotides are TGTGCCAGCAGTTTTAACAGGGCGGAGACCCAGTACTTC. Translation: CASSFNRAETQYF.